Below, 21 T cell receptor beta chains from the same sample are listed, as sequenced in a study of T cells in Graves' hyperthyroidism and ophthalmopathy. From RNA transcripts, TCR beta CDR3 regions were amplified. Carried out on the TCR CDR3, a first-round RT-PCR used the HTBI primer set. TCRdb re-called the multiplex PCR reads through MiXCR, storing one row per CDR3 protein. In the table there are 500,000 or so distinct CDR3 sequences, 17% of which are singletons. Material for sequencing was blood. These receptors were taken from a woman aged 18-29 years with Graves' ophthalmopathy.

This clonotype occurred many times. The chain has TRBV28 and TRBJ2-5; 7 bases fit TRBD1. The CDR3 spans 16 residues. Germline V gene sequence: CDR1 MDHEN, CDR2 SYDVKM. The V and J ends lost 5 bases and 0 bases, in that order; junction bases with no gene match: 9. CDR3 in DNA: TGTGCCAGCAGTGGGAACAGGGGCTGGGACCAAGAGACCCAGTACTTC. Protein sequence: CASSGNRGWDQETQYF. Combining the CDR3 with reference TRBV28 and TRBJ2-5 gives the whole variable domain DVKVTQSSRYLVKRTGEKVFLECVQDMDHENMFWYRQDPGLGLRLIYFSYDVKMKEKGDIPEGYSVSREKKERFSLILESASTNQTSMYLCASSGNRGWDQETQYFGPGTRLLVL.

As to this clonotype: A much larger clone differs from this one at a single base, so this may be a read error. The CDR3 coding sequence is TGCGCCAGCAGCTTGGAACTCCCCAGCGGGAAGTTCTTC. It yields the protein CASSLELPSGKFF. The chain links TRBV5-1 to TRBJ2-1; 7 bases fit TRBD2. This CDR3 has 13 amino acids. Germline CDR1 reads SGHRS; CDR2 reads YFSETQ. The V gene end was trimmed by 0 bases and the J gene end by 14 bases; junction bases not matched to a gene: 8.

Turning to this clonotype: A read error is possible here, since a much larger clone lies one base away. This chain connects TRBV5-1 to TRBJ2-7, with D possibly being TRBD2 (5 bases). Germline CDR1 and CDR2: SGHRS and YFSETQ. This CDR3 contains 14 residues. V shed 0 bases and J shed 6 bases, with 13 bases lying between them. In DNA, the CDR3 is TGCGCCAGCAGCTTGGGGCCTAGCATAGGCGAGCAGTACTTC. Translation gives CASSLGPSIGEQYF. The entire variable domain, with the rest obtained from reference TRBV5-1 and TRBJ2-7, is as follows: KAGVTQTPRYLIKTRGQQVTLSCSPISGHRSVSWYQQTPGQGLQFLFEYFSETQRNKGNFPGRFSGRQFSNSRSEMNVSTLELGDSALYLCASSLGPSIGEQYFGPGTRLTVT.

This clonotype has more than one count but fewer than ten. One end of the junction varies from germline; a read error may be responsible. The V and J genes are TRBV27 and TRBJ1-2; TRBD1 matches at 12 bases. CDR1 and CDR2 (germline): MNHEY, SMNVEV (reference sequence). This CDR3 is 15 amino acids long. The CDR3 nucleotides read TGTGCCAGCAGTTTAAGGGACAGGGGGCGAGATGGCCACACCTTC. Translating gives CASSLRDRGRDGHTF.

There are many counts of this clonotype. The chain couples TRBV11-2 to TRBJ2-7, with 8 bases matching TRBD2. The V segment lost 6 bases and the J segment 6 bases; nucleotides outside the gene matches: 10. This CDR3 has 14 amino acids. CDR1 is SGHAT, CDR2 FQNNGV, per germline. As DNA, the CDR3 is TGTGCCAGCAGGGTGGTACTAGCGGACCTCGAGCAGTACTTC. Protein product: CASRVVLADLEQYF.

This clonotype has only a few counts. V usage is TRBV10-3 and J usage is TRBJ1-1; D is ambiguous. The V gene's germline CDR1 is ENHRY and CDR2 SYGVKD. This CDR3 has 13 residues. V was cut by 4 bases and J by 1 base, with 7 bases left in between. The CDR3 DNA reads as TGTGCCATCAGTGCGGCCCCGAACACTGAAGCTTTCTTT. Translation: CAISAAPNTEAFF.

This clonotype was found a few times. The rearrangement links TRBV3-1 to TRBJ2-7; TRBD2 agrees at 10 bases. Germline CDR1 reads LGHDT; CDR2 reads YNNKEL (reference sequence). V was pared by 4 bases and J by 4 bases, with 4 bases of the junction left unmatched. The CDR3 totals 14 residues. The CDR3 loop is CASSPGLARYEQYF. The DNA for the CDR3 is TGTGCCAGCAGCCCGGGACTAGCGAGGTACGAGCAGTACTTC.

This clonotype was seen at least ten times. V gene TRBV20-1 combines with J gene TRBJ1-1, with D perhaps TRBD1 (5 bases). The V and J ends lost 0 bases and 7 bases respectively, with 15 bases between them. The CDR3 spans 14 residues. In germline, CDR1 is DFQATT, CDR2 SNEGSKA (reference sequence). The CDR3 DNA reads as TGCAGTGCTAGAGATCGAGGACACAGAGGTGAAGCTTTCTTT. It yields the protein CSARDRGHRGEAFF.

This clonotype has a count of ten or more. This sequence joins TRBV6-1 and TRBJ1-2; 7 nucleotides agree with TRBD1. V lost 8 bases, J lost 4 bases, and 13 bases stayed unmatched. The CDR3 has 15 residues. CDR1 is MNHNS, CDR2 SASEGT, per germline. The CDR3 bases are TGTGCCAGCTATCTCCCGGGACAGAGCGGCTATGGCTACACCTTC. Protein sequence: CASYLPGQSGYGYTF.

This clonotype was recorded a few times. The CDR3 loop reads CSARGPGFREKLFF. As DNA, the CDR3 is TGCAGTGCTAGAGGGCCAGGGTTCAGGGAAAAACTGTTTTTT. V is TRBV20-1 and J is TRBJ1-4; maybe TRBD1 (5 bases). The germline V and J ends were trimmed by 1 base and 8 bases, with 14 bases remaining between them. There are 14 residues in the CDR3. Germline CDR1 and CDR2: DFQATT and SNEGSKA (reference sequence).

The J gene is TRBJ2-1, the V gene TRBV13, with 9 bases identical to TRBD2. The V gene end was trimmed by 4 bases and the J gene end by 4 bases; junction bases not matched to a gene: 11. Germline lookup yields CDR1 PRHDT and CDR2 FYEKMQ (reference sequence). The CDR3 is made up of 17 amino acids. The CDR3 DNA reads as TGTGCCAGCAGCTCCCTCCAGCGGGAGGAAAATTACAATGAGCAGTTCTTC. As protein: CASSSLQREENYNEQFF.

The chain recombines TRBV27 with TRBJ1-5; D not resolved. Germline V gene sequence: CDR1 MNHEY, CDR2 SMNVEV (reference sequence). V shed 7 bases and J shed 3 bases, with 4 bases lying between them. The CDR3 has 11 amino acids. CDR3 coding DNA: TGTGCCAGCAACACCAATCAGCCCCAGCATTTT. Its protein is CASNTNQPQHF.

The CDR3, as DNA: TGCGCCAGCAGCCAAGAAGGGCCAGGGGAGTACGAGCAGTACTTC. As protein: CASSQEGPGEYEQYF. V usage is TRBV4-1 and J usage is TRBJ2-7; tentative D call: TRBD1 (6 bases). The CDR3 is 15 amino acids. Per germline, CDR1 MGHRA and CDR2 YSYEKL. V shed 0 bases and J shed 4 bases, with 13 bases lying between them.

With regard to this clonotype: A read error may explain this, as a much larger clone is one base away. This rearrangement joins TRBV28 to TRBJ2-5; D unclear. V lost 1 base and J lost 2, with 8 bases in between. This CDR3 has 14 residues. Looked up from germline, CDR1 is MDHEN and CDR2 is SYDVKM. The CDR3 sequence: CASSLLGRQETQYF. CDR3 bases: TGTGCCAGCAGTTTATTGGGTCGTCAAGAGACCCAGTACTTC.

V and J are TRBV3-2 and TRBJ2-5. TRBV3-2 is noted as a pseudogene. CDR3 length equals 13 residues. The DNA of the CDR3 is TGTGCCAGCAGCCAAGGGTTCCAAGAGACCCAGTACTTC. It is translated as CASSQGFQETQYF.

Turning to this clonotype: It may be a read error: a sequence one base away is much more abundant. The chain employs TRBV5-1 and TRBJ2-7; D perhaps matches TRBD1 (5 bases). This CDR3 is 15 amino acids long. V lost 1 base and J lost 2, with 13 bases in between. Germline CDR1 and CDR2: SGHRS and YFSETQ. DNA of the CDR3: TGCGCCAGCAGCTTGCAACAGGACCCCCCCTACGAGCAGTACTTC. Translation gives CASSLQQDPPYEQYF.

This clonotype was detected a few times. V and J are TRBV5-5 and TRBJ1-6; D possibly corresponds to TRBD1 (6 bases). V was clipped by 1 base and J by 7 bases, with 18 bases between them. Germline CDR1 reads SGHKS; CDR2 reads YYEKEE (reference sequence). This CDR3 has 17 amino acids. The CDR3 protein is CASSLFDRSRPNSPLHF. The CDR3 DNA reads as TGTGCCAGCAGCTTGTTTGACAGGTCGAGGCCAAATTCACCCCTCCACTTT.

Only a few counts were recorded for this clonotype. The CDR3 DNA sequence: TGCAGTGCTAGAGATCCACGGGGTAGCCCTGAAGCTTTCTTT. As protein: CSARDPRGSPEAFF. The genes are TRBV20-1 and TRBJ1-1, with no clear D. Germline V gene data show CDR1 as DFQATT and CDR2 as SNEGSKA (reference sequence). Trimming cost V 0 bases and J 6 bases, with 14 bases left between them. The CDR3 sequence is 14 residues long.

V is TRBV5-1 and J is TRBJ2-3, with unresolved D. Per germline, CDR1 SGHRS and CDR2 YFSETQ. Trimming left V 5 bases short and J 0 bases short, with 13 bases between. This CDR3 region has 15 residues. CDR3 amino acids: CASRNQDQSTDTQYF. The CDR3 DNA follows: TGCGCCAGCAGAAACCAGGACCAGAGCACAGATACGCAGTATTTT.

In this sample, this clonotype turned up many times. The chain recombines TRBV7-3 with TRBJ2-1; unclear D gene. The CDR3 spans 14 residues. Germline V gene data show CDR1 as SGHTA and CDR2 as FQGTGA. V lost 5 bases, J lost 6 bases, and 14 bases lay in between. CDR3 coding DNA: TGTGCCAGCAGCACCCTACCCTCCGGCAATGAGCAGTTCTTC. This sequence encodes CASSTLPSGNEQFF.

This clonotype was recorded many times. This chain connects TRBV27 to TRBJ2-2, with D possibly being TRBD1 (5 bases). This CDR3 is 16 amino acids long. Per the germline V gene, CDR1 is MNHEY and CDR2 is SMNVEV (reference sequence). The germline V and J ends were trimmed by 1 base and 0 bases, with 9 bases remaining between them. CDR3 in amino acids: CASSLFVRANTGELFF. The CDR3 DNA reads as TGTGCCAGCAGTTTATTTGTCAGGGCGAACACCGGGGAGCTGTTTTTT.